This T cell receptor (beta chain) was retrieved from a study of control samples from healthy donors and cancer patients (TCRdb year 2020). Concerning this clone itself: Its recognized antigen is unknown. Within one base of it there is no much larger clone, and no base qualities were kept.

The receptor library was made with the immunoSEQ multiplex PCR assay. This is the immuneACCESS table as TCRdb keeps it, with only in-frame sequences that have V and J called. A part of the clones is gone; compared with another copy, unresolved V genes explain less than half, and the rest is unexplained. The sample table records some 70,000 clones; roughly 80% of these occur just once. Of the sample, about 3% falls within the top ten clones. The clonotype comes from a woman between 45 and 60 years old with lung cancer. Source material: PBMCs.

The encoded CDR3 is CAMASGGAREQFF. Read as DNA, the sequence is TGTGCCATGGCTAGCGGGGGGGCTCGGGAGCAGTTCTTC. Recombination linked TRBV6-6 to TRBJ2-1, with 12 bases matching TRBD2. The germline V end is reduced by 10 bases and the J end by 10 bases; junction bases left unmatched: 8. Spanning cysteine to phenylalanine, the CDR3 consists of 13 amino acids. Of the read, only the CDR3 DNA is kept; its 39 bases are in frame from base 1. CDR1 and CDR2 are read off the germline V gene (reference sequence) as MNHNY and SVGAGI.